This entry features one TCR beta chain sequence. The data were obtained in a study of T-cell reconstitution after alpha-beta-depleted transplantation in children. A library of TCRbeta sequences, prepared with unique molecular identifiers, was generated. TCRdb fed the PCR reads into MiXCR, producing one record per CDR3 protein. This table has more than 550,000 distinct CDR3 sequences, approximately 10% appearing once. The V segment lost 5 bases and the J segment 5 bases; nucleotides outside the gene matches: 10. CDR1 MNHEY and CDR2 SVGEGT come from the germline V gene. This CDR3 is 15 amino acids long.

This specimen was PBMCs from the stem cell graft donor, taken from the stem cell graft. The origin of this receptor is a human donor who donated a stem cell graft to a child with acute myeloid leukemia. This sequence joins TRBV6-2 or TRBV6-3 and TRBJ2-7; 9 nucleotides match TRBD1. The CDR3, as DNA: TGTGCCAGCAGTCCGGGACAGGGAGCCCCCAACGAGCAGTACTTC. Protein product: CASSPGQGAPNEQYF.